The clone carrying this T cell receptor (beta chain) came up once. V shed 4 bases, J shed 8 bases, and the junction held 1 base outside the gene matches. The germline V gene encodes CDR1 SGHTA and CDR2 FQGTGA. The CDR3 has 12 amino acids. Methods used by the authors: Quantification of nucleated cells was approximated via reference gene primer amplification. Sequencing was performed with immunoSEQ multiplex PCR; in TCRdb, only in-frame clones are kept and a portion is missing. The D gene and trimming were derived from the DNA, and the V and J assignments and clone size from that table. The sample holds about 52,000 clones, roughly 88% seen once. This sample was included in a study of blood T cell repertoires in COVID-19. Study as a whole: The study drew acute and convalescent COVID-19 samples from the United States, Italy and Spain. Sample material is recorded as cDNA or gDNA derived from T cells, B-cell-depleted T cells, or PBMCs.

The sample taken for sequencing was peripheral blood. The source is a woman older than 75 with acute or convalescent COVID-19. The J gene is TRBJ2-1, the V gene TRBV7-3; 8 bases fit TRBD1. The CDR3 spells CASSSGGDEQFF. The DNA of the CDR3 is TGTGCCAGCAGCTCAGGGGGCGATGAGCAGTTCTTC.